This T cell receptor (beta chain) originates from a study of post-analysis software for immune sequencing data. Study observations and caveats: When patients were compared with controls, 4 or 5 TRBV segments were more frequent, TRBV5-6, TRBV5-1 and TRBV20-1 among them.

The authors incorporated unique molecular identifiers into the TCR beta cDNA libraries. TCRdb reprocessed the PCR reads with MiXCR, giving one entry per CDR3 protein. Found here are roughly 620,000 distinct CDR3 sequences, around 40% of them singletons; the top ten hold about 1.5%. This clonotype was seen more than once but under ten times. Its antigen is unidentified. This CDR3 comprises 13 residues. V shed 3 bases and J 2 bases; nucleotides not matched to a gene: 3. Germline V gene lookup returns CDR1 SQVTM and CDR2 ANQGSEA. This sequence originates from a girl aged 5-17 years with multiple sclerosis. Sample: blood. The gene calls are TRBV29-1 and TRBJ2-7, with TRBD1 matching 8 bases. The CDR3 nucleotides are TGCAGCGTTGACGGACAGGGAACCTACGAGCAGTACTTC. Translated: CSVDGQGTYEQYF.